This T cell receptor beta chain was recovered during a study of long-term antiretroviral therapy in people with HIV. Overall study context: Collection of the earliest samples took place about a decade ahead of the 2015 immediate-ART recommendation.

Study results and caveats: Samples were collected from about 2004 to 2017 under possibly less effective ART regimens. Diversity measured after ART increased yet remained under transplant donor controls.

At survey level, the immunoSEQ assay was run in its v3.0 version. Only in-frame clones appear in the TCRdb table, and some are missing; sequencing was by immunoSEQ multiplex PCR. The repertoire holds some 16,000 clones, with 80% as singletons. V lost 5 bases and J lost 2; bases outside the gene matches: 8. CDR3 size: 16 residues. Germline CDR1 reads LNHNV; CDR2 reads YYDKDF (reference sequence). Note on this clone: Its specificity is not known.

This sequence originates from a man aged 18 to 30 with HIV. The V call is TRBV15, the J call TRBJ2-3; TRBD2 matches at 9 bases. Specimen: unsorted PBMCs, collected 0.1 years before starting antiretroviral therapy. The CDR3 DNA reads TGTGCCACCAGCCCCAGGACTAGCGCCCACACAGATACGCAGTATTTT. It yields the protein CATSPRTSAHTDTQYF.